This T cell receptor beta chain was observed in a study of CD8+CD57+ T cells in acquired aplastic anemia. CDR3 and TCR beta VDJ profiling relied on a genomic DNA template. TCRdb processed the reads anew with MiXCR; each CDR3 protein has one entry. The table lists hundreds of thousands of distinct CDR3 sequences, less than 85% of them singletons. Both ends counted, the CDR3 spans 12 residues. The germline V gene has CDR1 ENHRY and CDR2 SYGVKD. For this clonotype: Without the conserved terminal phenylalanine or tryptophan, this CDR3 likely stems from a read error. It is unclear where the CDR3 begins or ends on the DNA, so no DNA is shown, and the CDR3 is as TCRdb lists it.

Before being chosen for sequencing, patients had shown CD8+CD57+ cell expansion by flow cytometry. The chain uses TRBV10-3 and TRBJ2-1; the DNA was not used to check the table's D call, TRBD1. Sequencing was done on a sample of sorted CD4+, CD8+, or CD8+CD57+ T cells (not recorded which) from PBMCs. The source of this sequence is a human donor with aplastic anemia. CDR3 in amino acids: CAITAGQNEQIY.